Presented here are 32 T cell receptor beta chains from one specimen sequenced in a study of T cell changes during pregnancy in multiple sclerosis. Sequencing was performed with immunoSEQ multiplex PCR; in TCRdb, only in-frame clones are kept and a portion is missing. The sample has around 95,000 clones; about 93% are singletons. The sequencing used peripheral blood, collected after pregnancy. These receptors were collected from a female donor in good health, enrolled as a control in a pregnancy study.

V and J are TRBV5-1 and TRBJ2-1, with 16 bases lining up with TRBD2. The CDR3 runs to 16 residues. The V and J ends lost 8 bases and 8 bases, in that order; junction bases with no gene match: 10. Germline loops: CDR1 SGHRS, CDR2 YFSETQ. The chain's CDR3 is CASIRTGTSGRDEQFF. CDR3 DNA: TGCGCCAGTATACGTACCGGGACTAGCGGGAGGGATGAGCAGTTCTTC.

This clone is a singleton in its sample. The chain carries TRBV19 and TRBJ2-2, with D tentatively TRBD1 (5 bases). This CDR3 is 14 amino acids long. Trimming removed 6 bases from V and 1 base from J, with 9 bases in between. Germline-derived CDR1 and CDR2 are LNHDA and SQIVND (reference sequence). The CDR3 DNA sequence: TGTGCCAGTAGGGGGCAGCTGAACACCGGGGAGCTGTTTTTT. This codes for CASRGQLNTGELFF.

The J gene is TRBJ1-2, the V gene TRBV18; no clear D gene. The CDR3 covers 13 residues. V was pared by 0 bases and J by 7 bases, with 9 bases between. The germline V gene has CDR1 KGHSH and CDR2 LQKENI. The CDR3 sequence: CASSPPELGGYTF. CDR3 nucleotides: TGTGCCAGCTCACCACCCGAACTTGGTGGCTACACCTTC. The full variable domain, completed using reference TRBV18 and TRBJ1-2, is NAGVMQNPRHLVRRRGQEARLRCSPMKGHSHVYWYRQLPEEGLKFMVYLQKENIIDESGMPKERFSAEFPKEGPSILRIQQVVRGDSAAYFCASSPPELGGYTFGSGTRLTVV.

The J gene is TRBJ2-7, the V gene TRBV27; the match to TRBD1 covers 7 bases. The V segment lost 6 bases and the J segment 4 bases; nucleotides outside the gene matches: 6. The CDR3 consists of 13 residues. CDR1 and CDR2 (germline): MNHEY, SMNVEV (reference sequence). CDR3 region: CASSRTGSYEQYF. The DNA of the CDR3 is TGTGCCAGCAGCAGGACAGGTTCGTACGAGCAGTACTTC.

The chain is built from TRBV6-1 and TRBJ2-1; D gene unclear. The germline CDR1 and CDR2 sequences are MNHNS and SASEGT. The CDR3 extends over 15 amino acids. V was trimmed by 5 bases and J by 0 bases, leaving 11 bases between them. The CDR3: CASSLPASSYNEQFF. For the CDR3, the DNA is TGTGCCAGCAGTCTCCCAGCGAGCTCCTACAATGAGCAGTTCTTC.

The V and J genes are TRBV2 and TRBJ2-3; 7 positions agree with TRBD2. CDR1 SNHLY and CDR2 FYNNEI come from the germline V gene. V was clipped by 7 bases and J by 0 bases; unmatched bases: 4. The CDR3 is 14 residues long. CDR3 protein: CASNRLASTDTQYF. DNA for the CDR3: TGTGCCAGCAATAGACTAGCCAGCACAGATACGCAGTATTTT.

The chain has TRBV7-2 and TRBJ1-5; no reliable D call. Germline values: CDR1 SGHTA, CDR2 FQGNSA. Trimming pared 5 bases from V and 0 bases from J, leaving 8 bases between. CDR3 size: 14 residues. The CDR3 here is CASSTANSNQPQHF. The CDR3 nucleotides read TGTGCCAGCAGCACAGCAAATAGCAATCAGCCCCAGCATTTT.

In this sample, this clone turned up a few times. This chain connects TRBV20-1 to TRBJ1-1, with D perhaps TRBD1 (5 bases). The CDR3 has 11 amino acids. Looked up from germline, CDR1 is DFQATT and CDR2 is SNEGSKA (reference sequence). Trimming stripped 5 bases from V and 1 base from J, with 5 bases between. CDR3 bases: TGCAGTGCTCAGGGGAACACTGAAGCTTTCTTT. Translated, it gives CSAQGNTEAFF.

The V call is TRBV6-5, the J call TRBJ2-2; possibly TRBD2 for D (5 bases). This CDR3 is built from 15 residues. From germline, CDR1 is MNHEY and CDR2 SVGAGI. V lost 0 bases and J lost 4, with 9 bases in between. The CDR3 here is CASSYSGLSTGELFF. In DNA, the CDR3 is TGTGCCAGCAGTTACTCCGGACTTTCCACCGGGGAGCTGTTTTTT.

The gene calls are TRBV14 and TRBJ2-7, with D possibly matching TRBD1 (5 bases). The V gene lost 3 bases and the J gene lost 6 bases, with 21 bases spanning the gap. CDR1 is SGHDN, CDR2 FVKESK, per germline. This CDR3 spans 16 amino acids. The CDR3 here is CASSHSWTYSYREQYF. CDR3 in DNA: TGTGCCAGCAGCCATAGTTGGACATATTCGTATCGCGAGCAGTACTTC.

The CDR3 sequence: CASSYFLAGRYEQYF. The CDR3 nucleotides are TGTGCCAGCAGTTACTTTCTAGCGGGAAGGTACGAGCAGTACTTC. The chain has TRBV6-6 and TRBJ2-7, with 9 nucleotides matching TRBD2. CDR1 is MNHNY, CDR2 SVGAGI, per germline (reference sequence). The CDR3 covers 15 residues. V dropped 1 base and J dropped 4; count of bases not matched to a gene: 5.

The CDR3 protein is CASSSWGPPYEQYF. The CDR3 nucleotides read TGTGCCAGCAGCAGTTGGGGGCCGCCCTACGAGCAGTACTTC. The rearrangement uses TRBV6-5 and TRBJ2-7, with D perhaps TRBD1 (6 bases). CDR3 size: 14 residues. Trimming removed 6 bases from V and 2 bases from J, with 14 bases in between. Germline V gene data show CDR1 as MNHEY and CDR2 as SVGAGI.

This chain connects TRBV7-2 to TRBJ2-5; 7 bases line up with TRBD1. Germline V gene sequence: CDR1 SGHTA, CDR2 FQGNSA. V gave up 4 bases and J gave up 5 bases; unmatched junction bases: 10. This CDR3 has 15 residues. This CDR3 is CASSSDRAGFETQYF. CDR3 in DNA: TGTGCCAGCAGCTCCGACAGGGCAGGGTTTGAGACCCAGTACTTC.

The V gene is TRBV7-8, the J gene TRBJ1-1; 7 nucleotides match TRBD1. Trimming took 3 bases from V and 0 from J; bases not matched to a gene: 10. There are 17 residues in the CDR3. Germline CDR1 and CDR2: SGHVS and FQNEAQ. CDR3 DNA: TGTGCCAGCAGCTTCCCAGGGACAGCCAAGATGAACACTGAAGCTTTCTTT. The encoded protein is CASSFPGTAKMNTEAFF. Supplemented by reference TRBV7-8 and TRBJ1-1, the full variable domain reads GAGVSQSPRYKVAKRGQDVALRCDPISGHVSLFWYQQALGQGPEFLTYFQNEAQLDKSGLPSDRFFAERPEGSVSTLKIQRTQQEDSAVYLCASSFPGTAKMNTEAFFGQGTRLTVV.

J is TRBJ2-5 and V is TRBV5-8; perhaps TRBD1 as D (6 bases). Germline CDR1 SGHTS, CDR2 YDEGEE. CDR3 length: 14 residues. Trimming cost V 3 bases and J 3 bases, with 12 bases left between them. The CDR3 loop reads CASSSGQWEETQYF. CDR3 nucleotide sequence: TGTGCCAGCAGCTCGGGACAATGGGAAGAGACCCAGTACTTC.

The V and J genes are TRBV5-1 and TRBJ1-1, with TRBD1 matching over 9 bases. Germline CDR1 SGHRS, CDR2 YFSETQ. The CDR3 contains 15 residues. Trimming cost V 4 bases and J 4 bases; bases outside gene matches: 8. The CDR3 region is CASSPRTGVGTEAFF. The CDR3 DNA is TGCGCCAGCAGCCCGCGGACAGGGGTTGGCACTGAAGCTTTCTTT.

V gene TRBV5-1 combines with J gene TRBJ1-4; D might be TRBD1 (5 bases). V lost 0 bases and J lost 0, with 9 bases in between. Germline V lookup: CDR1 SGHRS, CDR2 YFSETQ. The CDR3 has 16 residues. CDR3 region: CASSLEGIATNEKLFF. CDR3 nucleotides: TGCGCCAGCAGCTTGGAGGGGATTGCAACTAATGAAAAACTGTTTTTT. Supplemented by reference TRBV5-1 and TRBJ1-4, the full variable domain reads KAGVTQTPRYLIKTRGQQVTLSCSPISGHRSVSWYQQTPGQGLQFLFEYFSETQRNKGNFPGRFSGRQFSNSRSEMNVSTLELGDSALYLCASSLEGIATNEKLFFGSGTQLSVL.

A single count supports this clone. The CDR3 coding sequence is TGTGCCAGCAGCTTTGACCCACAGGCCCGCACAGATACGCAGTATTTT. Translation: CASSFDPQARTDTQYF. The chain uses TRBV7-9 and TRBJ2-3; possible D gene TRBD1, 5 bases. The V end was cut by 3 bases, the J end by 1 base, with 14 bases between. Germline V gene data show CDR1 as SEHNR and CDR2 as FQNEAQ (reference sequence). The CDR3 loop spans 16 amino acids.

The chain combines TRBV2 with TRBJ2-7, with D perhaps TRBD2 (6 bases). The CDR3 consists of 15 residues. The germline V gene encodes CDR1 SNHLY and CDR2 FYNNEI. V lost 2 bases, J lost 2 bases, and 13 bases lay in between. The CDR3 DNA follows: TGTGCCAGCAGTGAATTGGCTAGCGAAACCTACGAGCAGTACTTC. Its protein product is CASSELASETYEQYF.

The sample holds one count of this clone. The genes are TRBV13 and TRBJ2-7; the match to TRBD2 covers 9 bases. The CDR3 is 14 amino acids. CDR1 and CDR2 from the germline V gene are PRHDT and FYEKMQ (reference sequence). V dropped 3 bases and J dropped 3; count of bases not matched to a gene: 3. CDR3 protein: CASSFSGSFYEQYF. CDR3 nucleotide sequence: TGTGCCAGCAGCTTTAGCGGGAGTTTCTACGAGCAGTACTTC.

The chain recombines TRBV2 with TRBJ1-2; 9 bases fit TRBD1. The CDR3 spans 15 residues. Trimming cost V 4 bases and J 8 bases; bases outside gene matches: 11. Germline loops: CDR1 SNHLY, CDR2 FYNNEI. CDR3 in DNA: TGTGCCAGCAGTGGGAAAATACAGGGGGCGGGCGGCTACACCTTC. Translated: CASSGKIQGAGGYTF.

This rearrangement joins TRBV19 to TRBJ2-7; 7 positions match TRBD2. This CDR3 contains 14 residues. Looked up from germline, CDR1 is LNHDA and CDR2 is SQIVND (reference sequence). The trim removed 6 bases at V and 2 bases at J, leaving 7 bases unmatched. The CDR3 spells CASRAAGETYEQYF. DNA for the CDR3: TGTGCCAGTAGAGCTGCGGGAGAAACCTACGAGCAGTACTTC. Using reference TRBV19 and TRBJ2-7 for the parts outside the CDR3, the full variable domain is DGGITQSPKYLFRKEGQNVTLSCEQNLNHDAMYWYRQDPGQGLRLIYYSQIVNDFQKGDIAEGYSVSREKKESFPLTVTSAQKNPTAFYLCASRAAGETYEQYFGPGTRLTVT.

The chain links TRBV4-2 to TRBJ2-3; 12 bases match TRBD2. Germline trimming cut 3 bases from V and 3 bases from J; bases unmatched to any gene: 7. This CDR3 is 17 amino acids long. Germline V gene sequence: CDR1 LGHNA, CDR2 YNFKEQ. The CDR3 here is CASSHSTSGSGTDTQYF. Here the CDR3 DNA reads TGTGCCAGCAGCCACTCGACTAGCGGGAGTGGGACAGATACGCAGTATTTT.

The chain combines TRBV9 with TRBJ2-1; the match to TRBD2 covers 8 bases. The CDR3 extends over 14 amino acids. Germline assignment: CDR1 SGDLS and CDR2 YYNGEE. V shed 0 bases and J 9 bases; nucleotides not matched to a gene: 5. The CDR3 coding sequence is TGTGCCAGCAGCGTAGCGGGAGGGCCGAGTGAGCAGTTCTTC. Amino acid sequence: CASSVAGGPSEQFF. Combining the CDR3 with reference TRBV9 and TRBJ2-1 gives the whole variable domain DSGVTQTPKHLITATGQRVTLRCSPRSGDLSVYWYQQSLDQGLQFLIQYYNGEERAKGNILERFSAQQFPDLHSELNLSSLELGDSALYFCASSVAGGPSEQFFGPGTRLTVL.

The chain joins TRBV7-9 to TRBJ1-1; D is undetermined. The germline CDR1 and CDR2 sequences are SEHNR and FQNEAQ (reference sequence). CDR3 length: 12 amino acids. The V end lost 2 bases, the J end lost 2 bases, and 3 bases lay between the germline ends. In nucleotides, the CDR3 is TGTGCCAGCAGCTTACAAAACACTGAAGCTTTCTTT. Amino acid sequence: CASSLQNTEAFF.

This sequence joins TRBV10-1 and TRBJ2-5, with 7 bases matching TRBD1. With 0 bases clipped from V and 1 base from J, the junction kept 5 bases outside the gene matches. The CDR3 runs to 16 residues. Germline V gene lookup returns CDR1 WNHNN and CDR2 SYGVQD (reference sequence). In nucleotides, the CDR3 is TGCGCCAGCAGTGAGTCGACAGGGAATCCCCAAGAGACCCAGTACTTC. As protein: CASSESTGNPQETQYF.

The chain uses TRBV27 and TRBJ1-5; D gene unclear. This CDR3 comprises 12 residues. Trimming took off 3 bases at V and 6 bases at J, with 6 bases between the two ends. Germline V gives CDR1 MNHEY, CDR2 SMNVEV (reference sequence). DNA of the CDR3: TGTGCCAGCAGTTTCGTCGGTCAGCCCCAGCATTTT. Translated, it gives CASSFVGQPQHF.

CDR3: CASSDSSGRNNEQFF. CDR3 DNA sequence: TGTGCCAGCAGTGACTCTAGCGGGAGAAACAATGAGCAGTTCTTC. The J gene is TRBJ2-1, the V gene TRBV6-4; the match to TRBD2 covers 9 bases. Germline V gene sequence: CDR1 MRHNA, CDR2 SNTAGT. This CDR3 comprises 15 residues. After removal of 0 bases from V and 5 bases from J, the junction contained 2 bases not matched to a gene.

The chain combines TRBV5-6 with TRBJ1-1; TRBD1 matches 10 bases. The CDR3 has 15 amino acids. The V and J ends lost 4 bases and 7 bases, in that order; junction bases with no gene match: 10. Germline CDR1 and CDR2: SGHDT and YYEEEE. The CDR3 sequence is CASSHTPGQGIEAFF. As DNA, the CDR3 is TGTGCCAGCAGCCACACCCCGGGACAGGGGATTGAAGCTTTCTTT.

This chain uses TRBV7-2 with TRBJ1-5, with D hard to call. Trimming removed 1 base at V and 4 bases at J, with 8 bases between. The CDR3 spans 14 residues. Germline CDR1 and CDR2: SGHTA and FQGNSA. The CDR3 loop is CASSLVGTNQPQHF. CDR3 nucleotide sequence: TGTGCCAGCAGCTTAGTGGGCACTAATCAGCCCCAGCATTTT.

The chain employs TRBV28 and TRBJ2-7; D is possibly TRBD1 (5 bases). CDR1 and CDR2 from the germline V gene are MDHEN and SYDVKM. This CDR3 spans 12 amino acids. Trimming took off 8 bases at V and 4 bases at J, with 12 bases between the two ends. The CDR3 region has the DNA TGTGCCAGCGCAAGGGGATATTACGAGCAGTACTTC. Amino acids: CASARGYYEQYF.

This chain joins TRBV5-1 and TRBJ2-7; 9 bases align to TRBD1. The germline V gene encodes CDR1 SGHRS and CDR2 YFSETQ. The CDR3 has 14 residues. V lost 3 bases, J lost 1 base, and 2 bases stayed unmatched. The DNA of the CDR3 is TGCGCCAGCAGCTGGGACAGGGCATCCTACGAGCAGTACTTC. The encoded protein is CASSWDRASYEQYF.